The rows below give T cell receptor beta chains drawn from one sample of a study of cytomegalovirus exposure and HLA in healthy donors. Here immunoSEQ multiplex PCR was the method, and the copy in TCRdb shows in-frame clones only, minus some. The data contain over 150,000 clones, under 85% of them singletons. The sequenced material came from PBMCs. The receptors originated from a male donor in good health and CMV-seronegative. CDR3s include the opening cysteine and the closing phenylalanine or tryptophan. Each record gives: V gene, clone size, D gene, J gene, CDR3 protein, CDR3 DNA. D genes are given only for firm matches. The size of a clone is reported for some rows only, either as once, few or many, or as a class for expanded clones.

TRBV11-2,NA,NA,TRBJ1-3,CASSLAGTGNTIYF,TGTGCCAGCAGCTTAGCAGGGACTGGAAACACCATATATTTT
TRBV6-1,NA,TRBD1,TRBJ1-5,CASRPGTGDQPQHF,TGTGCCAGCAGGCCCGGGACAGGGGATCAGCCCCAGCATTTT
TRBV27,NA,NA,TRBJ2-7,CASSLVSAGAYEQYF,TGTGCCAGCAGCCTAGTCTCAGCTGGAGCCTACGAGCAGTACTTC
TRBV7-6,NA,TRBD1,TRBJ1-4,CASSLGQGGREKLFF,TGTGCCAGCAGCCTGGGACAGGGGGGTAGAGAAAAACTGTTTTTT
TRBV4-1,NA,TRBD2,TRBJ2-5,CASSQAGVRETQYF,TGCGCCAGCAGCCAGGCGGGAGTGAGGGAGACCCAGTACTTC
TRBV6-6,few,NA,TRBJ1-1,CASSYSMEIMNTEAFF,TGTGCCAGCAGTTACTCGATGGAGATTATGAACACTGAAGCTTTCTTT
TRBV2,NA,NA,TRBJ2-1,CASSLLDEQFF,TGTGCCAGCAGTCTACTCGATGAGCAGTTCTTC
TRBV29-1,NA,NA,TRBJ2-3,CSVRLPRDTDTQYF,TGCAGCGTTCGCCTTCCCCGGGACACAGATACGCAGTATTTT
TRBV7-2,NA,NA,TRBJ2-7,CASSLALDRRGYEQYF,TGTGCCAGCAGCTTAGCCCTGGACCGGAGGGGATACGAGCAGTACTTC
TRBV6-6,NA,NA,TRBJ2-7,CASSYFQAEEQYF,TGTGCCAGCAGTTACTTTCAAGCGGAAGAGCAGTACTTC
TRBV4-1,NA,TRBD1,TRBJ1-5,CASKMTGLSNQPQHF,TGCGCCAGCAAGATGACAGGGCTTAGCAATCAGCCCCAGCATTTT
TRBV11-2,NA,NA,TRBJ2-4,CASSLDAGRVDIQYF,TGTGCCAGCAGCTTAGATGCGGGTCGGGTGGACATTCAGTACTTC
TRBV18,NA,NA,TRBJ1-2,CASSPPSQASYGYTF,TGTGCCAGCTCACCACCGTCCCAGGCCAGCTATGGCTACACCTTC
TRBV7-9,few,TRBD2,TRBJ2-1,CASSYASGSAYNEQFF,TGTGCCAGCAGTTACGCTAGCGGATCCGCCTACAATGAGCAGTTCTTC
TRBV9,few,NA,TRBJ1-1,CASSENLREGISEAFF,TGTGCCAGCAGCGAAAACCTCAGGGAAGGTATATCTGAAGCTTTCTTT
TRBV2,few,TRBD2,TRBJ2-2,CATRRTGGDTGELFF,TGTGCCACCCGGAGGACGGGAGGCGATACCGGGGAGCTGTTTTTT
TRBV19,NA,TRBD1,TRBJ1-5,CASSILQGSNQPQHF,TGTGCCAGTAGTATATTACAGGGGAGCAATCAGCCCCAGCATTTT
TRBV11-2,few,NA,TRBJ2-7,CASSQAEGTGSYEQYF,TGCGCCAGCAGCCAAGCTGAAGGGACTGGCTCCTACGAGCAGTACTTC
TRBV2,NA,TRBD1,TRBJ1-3,CASSHGQASGNTIYF,TGTGCCAGCAGTCATGGACAGGCCTCTGGAAACACCATATATTTT
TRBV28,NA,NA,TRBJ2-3,CASNLGDEWRANTQYF,TGTGCCAGCAACCTGGGGGATGAATGGAGGGCCAATACGCAGTATTTT
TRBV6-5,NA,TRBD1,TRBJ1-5,CASSTGATQPQHF,TGTGCCAGCAGCACAGGGGCCACTCAGCCCCAGCATTTT
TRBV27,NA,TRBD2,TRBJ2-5,CASSPSGGETQYF,TGTGCCAGCAGCCCTAGCGGGGGAGAGACCCAGTACTTC
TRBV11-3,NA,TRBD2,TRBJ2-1,CASSLGLAGTSYNEQFF,TGTGCCAGCAGCTTAGGACTAGCGGGGACGTCCTACAATGAGCAGTTCTTC
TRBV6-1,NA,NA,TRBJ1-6,CASSEDGGYNSPLHF,TGTGCCAGCAGTGAAGACGGGGGGTATAATTCACCCCTCCACTTT
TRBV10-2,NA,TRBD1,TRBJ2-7,CASRSPPGTGGKYEQYF,TGCGCCAGCAGATCTCCTCCAGGGACAGGGGGTAAATACGAGCAGTACTTC